These T cell receptor beta chains were read from a single sample in a study of T cell repertoires in cytomegalovirus infection. TCRdb reanalysed the reads using MiXCR and keeps one entry per CDR3 protein. The profile shows about 490,000 distinct CDR3 sequences, approximately 15% of them singletons. Material: CD8+ T cells from PBMCs. The source of these receptors is a human donor in good health (CMV status not recorded). Some clones in this sample may be carry-over from other donors' samples. CDR3s include the opening cysteine and the closing phenylalanine or tryptophan. D genes are given only for firm matches. The size of a clone is reported for some rows only, either as once, few or many, or as a class for expanded clones.

j_gene: TRBJ1-1
v_gene: TRBV10-2
d_gene: -
abundance: many
CDR3aa: CASSRGGETEAFF

j_gene: TRBJ2-3
v_gene: TRBV9
d_gene: -
abundance: -
CDR3aa: CASAGDTQYF

j_gene: TRBJ1-4
v_gene: TRBV20-1
d_gene: -
abundance: few
CDR3aa: CSARTRQGMSKRLFF

j_gene: TRBJ2-5
v_gene: TRBV2
d_gene: TRBD1
abundance: -
CDR3aa: CAGQGKVVVETQYF

j_gene: TRBJ1-1
v_gene: TRBV30
d_gene: TRBD1
abundance: -
CDR3aa: CAWSFGTVNTEAFF

j_gene: TRBJ1-2
v_gene: TRBV27
d_gene: TRBD1
abundance: many
CDR3aa: CASSNRGGLRGYTF

j_gene: TRBJ1-1
v_gene: TRBV7-3
d_gene: -
abundance: -
CDR3aa: CASRKGVVSEAFF

j_gene: TRBJ2-1
v_gene: TRBV27
d_gene: TRBD2
abundance: -
CDR3aa: CASSPTSGRHEQFF

j_gene: TRBJ2-5
v_gene: TRBV7-9
d_gene: TRBD2
abundance: many
CDR3aa: CASSPGLAGGEGTQYF

j_gene: TRBJ2-1
v_gene: TRBV27
d_gene: -
abundance: -
CDR3aa: CASSLRTDEQFF

j_gene: TRBJ1-2
v_gene: TRBV12-3/TRBV12-4
d_gene: -
abundance: many
CDR3aa: CASSLFPQYEDGYTF

j_gene: TRBJ1-1
v_gene: TRBV7-3
d_gene: TRBD1
abundance: -
CDR3aa: CASRGQGASYTEAFF

j_gene: TRBJ2-1
v_gene: TRBV3-1
d_gene: TRBD2
abundance: few
CDR3aa: CASSQSAGGRWSEQFF

j_gene: TRBJ1-6
v_gene: TRBV6-1
d_gene: TRBD1
abundance: few
CDR3aa: CASSDIPGQNNSPLHF

j_gene: TRBJ1-3
v_gene: TRBV11-2
d_gene: -
abundance: few
CDR3aa: CASSLRVSGNTIYF

j_gene: TRBJ2-1
v_gene: TRBV12-5
d_gene: -
abundance: many
CDR3aa: CASGLEEVIEQFF

j_gene: TRBJ2-3
v_gene: TRBV10-3
d_gene: TRBD1
abundance: many
CDR3aa: CAISGRDRAITDTQYF

j_gene: TRBJ1-2
v_gene: TRBV27
d_gene: -
abundance: -
CDR3aa: CASSNGRQDGYTF

j_gene: TRBJ2-4
v_gene: TRBV3-1
d_gene: -
abundance: -
CDR3aa: CASSQGEQANGLAKNIQYF

j_gene: TRBJ2-7
v_gene: TRBV7-9
d_gene: -
abundance: many
CDR3aa: CASSLDPGTSYEQYF

j_gene: TRBJ2-7
v_gene: TRBV6-5
d_gene: -
abundance: many
CDR3aa: CASSYSVGITPYEQYF

j_gene: TRBJ2-7
v_gene: TRBV7-6
d_gene: TRBD1
abundance: few
CDR3aa: CASSSQGRHEQYF

j_gene: TRBJ2-3
v_gene: TRBV9
d_gene: -
abundance: -
CDR3aa: CASSSLEADTQYF

j_gene: TRBJ2-3
v_gene: TRBV27
d_gene: TRBD2
abundance: -
CDR3aa: CASRGRGRAQDTQYF